Presented here are 32 T cell receptor beta chains from one specimen sequenced in a study of vaccination effects on CD4 cells after COVID-19. These receptors have no known antigen. Before any sequencing was done, the ViraFEST assay used viral peptide pools to expand antigen-specific CD4+ T cells. Upon completion of about 10 days in culture, CD4+ T cells were isolated. In the vaccine recipients, nucleocapsid antibodies were negative and there was no prior SARS-CoV-2 infection. The method was immunoSEQ multiplex PCR; TCRdb's version includes in-frame clones alone and lacks a portion of them. The table has 73,000 or so clones, under 80% seen once. The sequencing used CD4+ T cells from PBMCs cultured with SARS-CoV-2 spike peptides, collected before COVID-19 vaccination. These receptors all stem from a human donor who received a COVID-19 vaccine.

The table lists this clone with a few counts. This chain connects TRBV4-2 to TRBJ1-6, with 9 bases fitting TRBD1. V lost 3 bases and J lost 8; bases outside the gene matches: 8. CDR3 size: 16 residues. CDR1 and CDR2 from the germline V gene are LGHNA and YNFKEQ. CDR3 nucleotide sequence: TGTGCCAGCAGCCATTCTGGACAGGGGTTGCATTCACCCCTCCACTTT. Its translation: CASSHSGQGLHSPLHF.

V and J are TRBV12-5 and TRBJ2-7; possible D gene TRBD2, 5 bases. This CDR3 region has 11 residues. Germline V gives CDR1 LGHNT, CDR2 FRNRAP. Trimming left V 6 bases short and J 3 bases short, with 6 bases between. The CDR3 spells CASGDFYEQYV. The CDR3 region has the DNA TGTGCTAGTGGGGACTTCTACGAGCAGTACGTC.

The rearrangement joins TRBV24-1 to TRBJ2-1; 9 nucleotides match TRBD2. J lost 2 bases, V lost 0 bases, and 1 base had no gene match. The CDR3 runs to 16 residues. The V gene's germline CDR1 is KGHDR and CDR2 SFDVKD. The CDR3 bases are TGTGCCACCAGTGATTTGTCTAGCGGGACCTACAATGAGCAGTTCTTC. This sequence encodes CATSDLSSGTYNEQFF.

This clone was seen a handful of times. This chain uses TRBV11-2 with TRBJ2-7; 8 bases align to TRBD2. Losses at the gene ends were 3 bases for V and 0 bases for J; bases not matched to a gene: 13. This CDR3 region has 18 residues. Germline V lookup: CDR1 SGHAT, CDR2 FQNNGV. DNA for the CDR3: TGTGCCAGCAGCTTCCCCTGGGGGGGCGGGGGGTCCTCCTACGAGCAGTACGTC. Translating gives CASSFPWGGGGSSYEQYV.

This sequence joins TRBV19 and TRBJ2-4; 7 nucleotides line up with TRBD1. This CDR3 has 15 amino acids. With V trimmed by 7 bases and J by 1 base, 7 bases remained unmatched. Germline assignment: CDR1 LNHDA and CDR2 SQIVND (reference sequence). The CDR3: CASKAQGKAKNIQYF. The DNA of the CDR3 is TGTGCCAGTAAAGCACAGGGGAAGGCCAAAAACATTCAGTACTTC.

This chain joins TRBV6-1 and TRBJ1-4; D may be TRBD1 (5 bases). Germline lookup yields CDR1 MNHNS and CDR2 SASEGT. The V end lost 0 bases, the J end lost 8 bases, and 13 bases lay between the germline ends. The CDR3 is 15 amino acids. The CDR3 is CASSEARGGDEKLFF. The CDR3 DNA sequence: TGTGCCAGCAGTGAAGCGCGCGGGGGGGACGAAAAACTGTTTTTT.

V is TRBV5-1 and J is TRBJ1-2, with TRBD1 matching 8 bases. The CDR3 has 14 residues. The trim removed 3 bases at V and 5 bases at J, leaving 6 bases unmatched. The germline gives CDR1 SGHRS, CDR2 YFSETQ. CDR3 in amino acids: CASSSQTGVYGYTF. CDR3 DNA: TGCGCCAGCAGCTCACAGACAGGGGTTTATGGCTACACCTTC.

The CDR3 sequence is CASSRQAAVTNEKLFF. As DNA, the CDR3 is TGTGCCAGTTCCAGACAGGCGGCAGTGACTAATGAAAAACTGTTTTTT. The J gene is TRBJ1-4, the V gene TRBV19; possible D gene TRBD1, 6 bases. The CDR3 totals 16 residues. V was pared by 8 bases and J by 2 bases, with 18 bases between. CDR1 is LNHDA and CDR2 is SQIVND in the germline V gene (reference sequence).

The chain is built from TRBV7-3 and TRBJ2-2, with D uncertain. Trimming removed 1 base from V and 0 bases from J, with 9 bases in between. Looked up from germline, CDR1 is SGHTA and CDR2 is FQGTGA. The CDR3 totals 16 residues. The CDR3 loop reads CASSLMGTPNTGELFF. Here the CDR3 DNA reads TGTGCCAGCAGCTTAATGGGAACCCCGAACACCGGGGAGCTGTTTTTT.

This clone was found a few times. The chain combines TRBV27 with TRBJ1-6; D not resolved. CDR1 is MNHEY, CDR2 SMNVEV, per germline (reference sequence). Trimming pared 4 bases from V and 6 bases from J, leaving 4 bases between. This CDR3 is built from 12 residues. CDR3 in amino acids: CASSSTNSPLHF. The CDR3 nucleotides read TGTGCCAGCAGTTCGACTAATTCACCCCTCCACTTT.

This chain links TRBV7-3 with TRBJ2-1; TRBD1 matches 8 bases. The germline V gene has CDR1 SGHTA and CDR2 FQGTGA. V shed 5 bases, J shed 6 bases, and the junction held 18 bases outside the gene matches. The CDR3 runs to 18 residues. Here the CDR3 reads CASSPWTGLSRVSNEQFF. In DNA, the CDR3 is TGTGCCAGCAGCCCCTGGACAGGGCTCTCCAGGGTGAGCAATGAGCAGTTCTTC.

The genes are TRBV18 and TRBJ1-1; no reliable D call. The CDR3 loop spans 14 amino acids. Between the trimmed V and J ends, which lost 6 bases and 1 base, there was a span of 12 bases. Per the germline V gene, CDR1 is KGHSH and CDR2 is LQKENI. CDR3: CASSPQEANTEAFF. The CDR3 DNA is TGTGCCAGCTCCCCCCAGGAAGCGAACACTGAAGCTTTCTTT.

This CDR3 reads CASSHLPGQGNTEAFF. The DNA of the CDR3 is TGTGCCAGCAGTCACTTACCGGGACAGGGTAACACTGAAGCTTTCTTT. The chain links TRBV28 to TRBJ1-1; 9 nucleotides match TRBD1. Germline CDR1 is MDHEN and CDR2 is SYDVKM. Trimming cost V 5 bases and J 2 bases; bases outside gene matches: 9. The CDR3 is 16 amino acids.

The chain joins TRBV5-1 to TRBJ1-1, with 7 positions matching TRBD1. Germline V gene data show CDR1 as SGHRS and CDR2 as YFSETQ. The CDR3 covers 14 residues. Trimming removed 2 bases from V and 4 bases from J; junction bases left unmatched: 5. CDR3 in DNA: TGCGCCAGCAGCTTCGACAGGGTTGGCACTGAAGCTTTCTTT. Translated, it gives CASSFDRVGTEAFF.

The rearrangement uses TRBV7-2 and TRBJ2-3, with D possibly TRBD2 on 5 matching bases. Germline V CDR1 and CDR2: SGHTA, FQGNSA. The CDR3 runs to 15 residues. Trimming cost V 3 bases and J 3 bases, with 13 bases left between them. CDR3 in DNA: TGTGCCAGCAGCTTGAGTCGGGGTCCGACAGATACGCAGTATTTT. This codes for CASSLSRGPTDTQYF.

The rearrangement links TRBV5-6 to TRBJ2-5, with TRBD1 identical over 7 bases. The CDR3 contains 16 residues. V gave up 4 bases and J gave up 4 bases; unmatched junction bases: 13. The germline CDR1 and CDR2 sequences are SGHDT and YYEEEE. The CDR3 spells CASSQATGLRRETQYF. The CDR3 DNA sequence: TGTGCCAGCAGCCAAGCGACAGGGCTTAGAAGAGAGACCCAGTACTTC.

V and J are TRBV6-1 and TRBJ1-2; possibly TRBD1 for D (5 bases). The CDR3 is made up of 12 amino acids. Germline V gene lookup returns CDR1 MNHNS and CDR2 SASEGT. V gave up 2 bases and J gave up 5 bases, with 6 bases separating them. The CDR3 sequence is CASSERGYGYTF. CDR3 in DNA: TGTGCCAGCAGTGAACGGGGGTATGGCTACACCTTC.

The V call is TRBV24-1, the J call TRBJ2-1; tentative D call: TRBD2 (6 bases). The CDR3 is made up of 17 amino acids. Germline lookup yields CDR1 KGHDR and CDR2 SFDVKD. V dropped 0 bases and J dropped 9 bases, with 20 bases sitting between them. Written as DNA, the CDR3 is TGTGCCACCAGTGATTTGTCCGGCTCTGGGGGAGGAGGTGAGCAGTTCTTC. Protein sequence: CATSDLSGSGGGGEQFF.

This CDR3 is CASSSTGVQETQYF. CDR3 nucleotides: TGCGCCAGCAGCTCCACAGGGGTCCAAGAGACCCAGTACTTC. The chain links TRBV5-1 to TRBJ2-5; 7 bases match TRBD1. After removal of 3 bases from V and 1 base from J, the junction contained 3 bases not matched to a gene. The length of the CDR3 is 14 residues. Germline CDR1 SGHRS, CDR2 YFSETQ.

The CDR3 spells CASSNDRGRMETQYF. CDR3 DNA sequence: TGTGCCAGCAGTAACGACAGGGGAAGGATGGAGACCCAGTACTTC. The rearrangement joins TRBV6-5 to TRBJ2-5; TRBD1 matches at 8 bases. There are 15 residues in the CDR3. The germline gives CDR1 MNHEY, CDR2 SVGAGI. Germline trimming cut 5 bases from V and 5 bases from J; bases unmatched to any gene: 10.

The genes are TRBV6-5 and TRBJ2-1, with D tentatively TRBD2 (7 bases). This CDR3 has 15 amino acids. Between the trimmed V and J ends, which lost 0 bases and 4 bases, there was a span of 10 bases. Per germline, CDR1 MNHEY and CDR2 SVGAGI. The CDR3 DNA is TGTGCCAGCAGTTACTCGCGGGGGCCGTACAATGAGCAGTTCTTC. As protein: CASSYSRGPYNEQFF.

Here the CDR3 reads CASSAYSGSPTDTQYF. The DNA of the CDR3 is TGTGCCAGCAGCGCCTATAGCGGGAGTCCCACAGATACGCAGTATTTT. The gene calls are TRBV9 and TRBJ2-3; TRBD2 aligns across 9 bases. Germline assignment: CDR1 SGDLS and CDR2 YYNGEE. V shed 3 bases, J shed 2 bases, and the junction held 7 bases outside the gene matches. CDR3 length equals 16 residues. Variable domain in full (rest from reference TRBV9 and TRBJ2-3): DSGVTQTPKHLITATGQRVTLRCSPRSGDLSVYWYQQSLDQGLQFLIQYYNGEERAKGNILERFSAQQFPDLHSELNLSSLELGDSALYFCASSAYSGSPTDTQYFGPGTRLTVL.

This chain connects TRBV3-1 (or the pseudogene TRBV3-2) to TRBJ1-1; D unresolved. Germline CDR1 reads LGHDT; CDR2 reads YNNKEL (reference sequence). This CDR3 comprises 12 residues. V was shortened by 2 bases and J by 5 bases, with 6 bases between the two germline ends. In DNA, the CDR3 is TGTGCCAGCAGCCAATCACAAACTGAAGCTTTCTTT. Residues: CASSQSQTEAFF.

The rearrangement uses TRBV24-1 and TRBJ2-5, with 9 bases matching TRBD1. This CDR3 contains 15 residues. The J segment lost 1 base and the V segment lost 4 bases, leaving 3 bases of the junction unmatched. Germline lookup yields CDR1 KGHDR and CDR2 SFDVKD. The CDR3 here is CATSDPQGAQETQYF. The CDR3 DNA reads as TGTGCCACCAGTGACCCACAGGGGGCCCAAGAGACCCAGTACTTC.

The CDR3 DNA reads as TGTGCCAGTAGTACCCGACAGTCCTCTGGAAACACCATATATTTT. It is translated as CASSTRQSSGNTIYF. The rearrangement joins TRBV19 to TRBJ1-3; D is perhaps TRBD1 (5 bases). The V and J ends lost 4 bases and 0 bases respectively, with 10 bases between them. The V gene's germline CDR1 is LNHDA and CDR2 SQIVND (reference sequence). The CDR3 runs to 15 residues.

V gene TRBV21-1 combines with J gene TRBJ2-7. TRBV21-1 is a recognized pseudogene. CDR3 length: 13 residues. The DNA for the CDR3 is TGTGCCAGCAGCAAAAACGCCCGATACGAGCAGTACGTC. Residues: CASSKNARYEQYV.

The CDR3 loop is CASSFDSGAYEQYV. The CDR3 coding sequence is TGTGCCAGCAGCTTCGATAGCGGGGCCTACGAGCAGTACGTC. V is TRBV5-4 and J is TRBJ2-7, with 8 bases matching TRBD2. Germline trimming cut 2 bases from V and 2 bases from J; bases unmatched to any gene: 3. Germline CDR1 SGHNT, CDR2 YYREEE (reference sequence). This CDR3 comprises 14 residues.

The chain couples TRBV21-1 to TRBJ2-1. TRBV21-1 is a pseudogene segment. The CDR3 consists of 13 residues. CDR3 nucleotide sequence: TGTGCTTCGCGCTGGGGTCCCTACAATGAGCAGTTCTTC. Its translation is CASRWGPYNEQFF.

This rearrangement joins TRBV5-1 to TRBJ2-1; 12 bases align to TRBD1. Unmatched junction bases numbered 8, after V lost 4 bases and J lost 6 bases. From germline, CDR1 is SGHRS and CDR2 YFSETQ. This CDR3 comprises 16 residues. CDR3 in amino acids: CASSRGQGATSNEQFF. The CDR3 DNA follows: TGCGCCAGCAGCAGGGGACAGGGGGCAACTAGCAATGAGCAGTTCTTC.

The V call is TRBV7-3, the J call TRBJ2-2; 11 positions match TRBD1. In germline, CDR1 is SGHTA, CDR2 FQGTGA. This CDR3 contains 15 residues. The V segment lost 5 bases and the J segment 7 bases; nucleotides outside the gene matches: 6. CDR3 sequence (DNA): TGTGCCAGCAGCCGCGGGACAGGGGGTATCGGGGAGCTGTTTTTT. Protein product: CASSRGTGGIGELFF.

The CDR3 nucleotides read TGTGCCAGCAGCCAAGGACAGGGTAGGGAGACCCAGTACTTC. Residues: CASSQGQGRETQYF. The chain has TRBV3-1 (or the pseudogene TRBV3-2) and TRBJ2-5, with TRBD1 identical over 7 bases. V shed 1 base, J shed 5 bases, and the junction held 4 bases outside the gene matches. Germline CDR1 and CDR2: LGHDT and YNNKEL (reference sequence). This CDR3 has 14 amino acids.

The chain has TRBV10-3 and TRBJ1-1; 11 bases match TRBD1. The junction had 4 bases not matched to a gene; V was cut back by 6 bases and J by 4 bases. There are 14 residues in the CDR3. Germline V gives CDR1 ENHRY, CDR2 SYGVKD. Here the CDR3 DNA reads TGTGCCATCAGGCCAGGGACAGGGGGCACTGAAGCTTTCTTT. This gives the protein CAIRPGTGGTEAFF.